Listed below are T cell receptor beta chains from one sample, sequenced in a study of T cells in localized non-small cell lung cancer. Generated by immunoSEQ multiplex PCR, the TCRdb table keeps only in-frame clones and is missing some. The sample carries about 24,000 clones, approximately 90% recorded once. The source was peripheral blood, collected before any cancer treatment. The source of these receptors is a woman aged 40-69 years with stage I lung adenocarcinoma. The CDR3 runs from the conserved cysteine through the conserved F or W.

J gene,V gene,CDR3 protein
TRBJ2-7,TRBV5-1,CASSLEHEQYF
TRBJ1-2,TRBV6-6,CASRGEGYGYTF
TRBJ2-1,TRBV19,CASSIMTGYGEQFF
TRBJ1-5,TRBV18,CASSTGQDQPQHF
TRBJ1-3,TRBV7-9,CASSLIGGTGNTIYF
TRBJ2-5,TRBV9,CASSGGLAGEETQYF
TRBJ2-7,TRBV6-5,CASSYRGRGYEQYF
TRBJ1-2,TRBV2,CASRAGATNYGYTF
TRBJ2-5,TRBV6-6,CASSYAGGALEQYF
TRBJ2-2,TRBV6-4,CASSDSSQGAGGELFF
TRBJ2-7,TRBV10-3,CAITNDRGNEQYF
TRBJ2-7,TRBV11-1,CASSSGGLGYEQYF
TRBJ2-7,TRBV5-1,CASSLAAGEDEQYF
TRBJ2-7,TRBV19,CASSQTPSSYEQYF
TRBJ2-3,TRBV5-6,CASSLLLTDTQYF
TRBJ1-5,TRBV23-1,CASSQSSLATGGNQPQHF
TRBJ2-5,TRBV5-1,CASSPNRGGVEQETQYF
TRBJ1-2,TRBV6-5,CASSPSLGVGYGYTF
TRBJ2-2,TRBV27,CASSLRPGTVNTGELFF
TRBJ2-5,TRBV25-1,CASSASQQETQYF
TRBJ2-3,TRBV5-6,CASSRLTSSSDTQYF
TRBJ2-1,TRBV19,CASSTSGRVSYNEQFF